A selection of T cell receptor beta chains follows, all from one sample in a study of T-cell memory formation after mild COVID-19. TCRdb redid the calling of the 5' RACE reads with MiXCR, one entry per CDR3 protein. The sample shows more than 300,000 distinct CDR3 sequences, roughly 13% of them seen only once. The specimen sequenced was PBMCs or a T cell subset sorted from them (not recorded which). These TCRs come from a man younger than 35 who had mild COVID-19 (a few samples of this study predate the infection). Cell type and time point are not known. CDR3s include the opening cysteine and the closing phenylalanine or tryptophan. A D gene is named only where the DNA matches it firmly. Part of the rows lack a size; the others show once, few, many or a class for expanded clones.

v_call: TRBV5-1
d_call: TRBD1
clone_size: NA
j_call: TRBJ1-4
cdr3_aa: CASRGTGHNEKLFF
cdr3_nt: TGCGCCAGCAGAGGGACAGGACATAATGAAAAACTGTTTTTT

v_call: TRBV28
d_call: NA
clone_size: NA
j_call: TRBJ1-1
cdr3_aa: CASSESRIDTEAFF
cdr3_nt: TGTGCCAGCAGTGAATCGCGGATCGACACTGAAGCTTTCTTT

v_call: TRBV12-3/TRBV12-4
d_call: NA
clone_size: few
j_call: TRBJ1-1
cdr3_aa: CASSLNIAVTEAFF
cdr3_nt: TGTGCCAGCAGTTTAAATATCGCGGTCACTGAAGCTTTCTTT

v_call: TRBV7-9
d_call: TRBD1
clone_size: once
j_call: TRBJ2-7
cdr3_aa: CASSLAGTAQYF
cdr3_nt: TGTGCCAGCAGCTTAGCGGGGACAGCACAGTACTTC

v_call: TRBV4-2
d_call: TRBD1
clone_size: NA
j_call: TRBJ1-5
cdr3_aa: CASSHVVAGGAISNQPQHF
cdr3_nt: TGTGCCAGCAGCCACGTCGTAGCAGGGGGCGCGATAAGCAATCAGCCCCAGCATTTT

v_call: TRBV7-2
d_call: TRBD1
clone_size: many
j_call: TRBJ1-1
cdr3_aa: CASSQSPGGGTEAFF
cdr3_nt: TGTGCCAGCAGCCAAAGTCCAGGGGGCGGGACTGAAGCTTTCTTT

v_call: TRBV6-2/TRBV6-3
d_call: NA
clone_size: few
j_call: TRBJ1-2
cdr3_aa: CASSYQGSYGYTF
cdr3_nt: TGTGCCAGCAGTTACCAGGGTTCGTATGGCTACACCTTC

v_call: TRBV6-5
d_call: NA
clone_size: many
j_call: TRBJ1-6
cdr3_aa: CASSSTVFRETYNSPLHF
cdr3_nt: TGTGCCAGCAGCTCGACCGTCTTTAGGGAGACCTATAATTCACCCCTCCACTTT

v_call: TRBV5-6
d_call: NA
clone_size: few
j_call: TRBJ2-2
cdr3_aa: CASSFRGIAGELFF
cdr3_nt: TGTGCCAGCAGCTTCAGGGGTATTGCCGGGGAGCTGTTTTTT

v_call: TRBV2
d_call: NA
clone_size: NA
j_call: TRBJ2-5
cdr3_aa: CASSDADGTQETQYF
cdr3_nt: TGTGCCAGCAGCGACGCGGATGGGACCCAAGAGACCCAGTACTTC

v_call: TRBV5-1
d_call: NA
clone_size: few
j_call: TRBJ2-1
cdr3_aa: CASSLYPAQGKGRPYNEQFF
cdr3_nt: TGCGCCAGCAGCTTGTATCCCGCACAGGGCAAGGGTCGCCCCTACAATGAGCAGTTCTTC

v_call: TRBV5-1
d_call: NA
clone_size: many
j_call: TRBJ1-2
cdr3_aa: CASSIQGQANYGYTF
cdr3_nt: TGCGCCAGCAGCATCCAGGGACAAGCTAACTATGGCTACACCTTC

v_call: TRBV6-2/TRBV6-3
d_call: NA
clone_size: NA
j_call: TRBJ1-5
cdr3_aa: CASRTGYNQPQHF
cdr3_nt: TGTGCCAGCAGAACAGGCTACAATCAGCCCCAGCATTTT

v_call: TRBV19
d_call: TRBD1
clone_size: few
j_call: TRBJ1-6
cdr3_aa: CASSAGWTGLSPDHF
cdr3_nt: TGTGCCAGTAGTGCTGGATGGACAGGGTTATCGCCCGACCACTTT

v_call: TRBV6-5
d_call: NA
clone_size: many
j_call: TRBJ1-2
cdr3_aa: CASSRDFYGYTF
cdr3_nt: TGTGCCAGCTCCCGGGACTTCTATGGCTACACCTTC

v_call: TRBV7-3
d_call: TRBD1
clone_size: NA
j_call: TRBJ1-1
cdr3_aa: CASSEGQGDAEAFF
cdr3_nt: TGTGCCAGCAGCGAGGGACAGGGGGACGCTGAAGCTTTCTTT

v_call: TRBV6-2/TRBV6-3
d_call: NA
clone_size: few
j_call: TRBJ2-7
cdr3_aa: CASSNAGGHEQYF
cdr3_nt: TGTGCCAGTTCAAACGCAGGCGGGCACGAGCAGTACTTC

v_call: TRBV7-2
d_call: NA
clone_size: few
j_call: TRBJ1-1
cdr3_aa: CASSWGSGFNTEAFF
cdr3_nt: TGTGCCAGCAGCTGGGGGTCAGGGTTTAACACTGAAGCTTTCTTT

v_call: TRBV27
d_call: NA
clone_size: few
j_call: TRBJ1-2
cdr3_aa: CASSLLGTDGYTF
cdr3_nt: TGTGCCAGCAGTTTATTGGGTACCGATGGCTACACCTTC

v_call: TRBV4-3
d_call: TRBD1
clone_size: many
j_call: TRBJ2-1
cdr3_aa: CASSHSFPGQGVNEQFF
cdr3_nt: TGCGCCAGCAGCCACTCCTTCCCGGGACAGGGCGTCAATGAGCAGTTCTTC

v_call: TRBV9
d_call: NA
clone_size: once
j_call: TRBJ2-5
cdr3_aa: CASSPTQRPQETQYF
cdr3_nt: TGTGCCAGCAGCCCCACCCAGCGGCCCCAAGAGACCCAGTACTTC

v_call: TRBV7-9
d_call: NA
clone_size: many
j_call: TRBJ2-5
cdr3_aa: CASSLSSAQYF
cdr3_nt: TGTGCCAGCAGCTTGAGTTCAGCCCAGTACTTC

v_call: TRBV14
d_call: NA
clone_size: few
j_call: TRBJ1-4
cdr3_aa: CASSQAVNEKLFF
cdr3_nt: TGTGCCAGCAGCCAAGCAGTTAATGAAAAACTGTTTTTT

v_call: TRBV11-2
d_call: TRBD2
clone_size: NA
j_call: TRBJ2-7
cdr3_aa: CASSPGLVREQYF
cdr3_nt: TGTGCCAGCAGCCCCGGACTAGTGCGGGAGCAGTACTTC

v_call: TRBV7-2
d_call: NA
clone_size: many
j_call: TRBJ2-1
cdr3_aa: CASSFMSEQFF
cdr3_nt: TGTGCCAGCAGCTTTATGAGTGAGCAGTTCTTC

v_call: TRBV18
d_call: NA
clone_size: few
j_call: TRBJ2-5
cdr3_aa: CASSPQGKETQYF
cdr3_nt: TGTGCCAGCTCCCCTCAGGGAAAAGAGACCCAGTACTTC

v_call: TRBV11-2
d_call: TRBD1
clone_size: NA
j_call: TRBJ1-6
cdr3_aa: CASRRQGEAPLHF
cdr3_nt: TGTGCCAGCAGACGCCAGGGGGAGGCACCCCTCCACTTT

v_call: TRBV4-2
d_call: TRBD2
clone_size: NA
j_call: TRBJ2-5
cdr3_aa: CASSQDPPRSGQETQYF
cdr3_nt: TGTGCCAGCAGCCAAGATCCCCCGCGTAGCGGGCAAGAGACCCAGTACTTC

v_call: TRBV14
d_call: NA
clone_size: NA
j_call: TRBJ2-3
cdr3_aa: CASRKGGSITDTQYF
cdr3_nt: TGTGCCAGCAGAAAAGGTGGTAGCATCACAGATACGCAGTATTTT